The clone carrying this T cell receptor beta chain was recorded once. This record belongs to a study of blood T cell repertoires in COVID-19. Looking at the study overall: The analysed material was cDNA or gDNA that came from T cells, B-cell-depleted T cells, or PBMCs.

Clones were read by immunoSEQ multiplex PCR, and TCRdb kept only the in-frame ones, dropping some. The sample includes roughly 67,000 clones, 65% to 85% of them seen just once. Trimming at V came to 5 bases and at J to 7 bases, leaving 8 bases not matched to a gene. The CDR3 loop spans 14 amino acids. The germline CDR1 and CDR2 sequences are SEHNR and FQNEAQ (reference sequence). The sequence was obtained from a woman aged 50 to 60 with active or convalescent COVID-19. The specimen sequenced was peripheral blood. This sequence joins TRBV7-9 and TRBJ2-1, with 7 bases matching TRBD2. The CDR3 region is CASSPRTAGNEQFF. The CDR3 coding sequence is TGTGCCAGCAGCCCTCGTACAGCGGGGAATGAGCAGTTCTTC.